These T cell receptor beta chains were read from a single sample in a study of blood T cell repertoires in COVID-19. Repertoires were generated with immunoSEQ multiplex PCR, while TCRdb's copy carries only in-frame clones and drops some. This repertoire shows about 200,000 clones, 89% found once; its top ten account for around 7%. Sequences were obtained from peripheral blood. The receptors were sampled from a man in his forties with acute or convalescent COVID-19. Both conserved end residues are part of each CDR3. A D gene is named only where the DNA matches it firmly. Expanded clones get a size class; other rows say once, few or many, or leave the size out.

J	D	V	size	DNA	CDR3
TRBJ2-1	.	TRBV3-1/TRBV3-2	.	TGTGCCAGCAGCCAATTGTCGGGGGACAATGAGCAGTTCTTC	CASSQLSGDNEQFF
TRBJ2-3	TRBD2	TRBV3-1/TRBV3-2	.	TGTGCCAGCAGCCAGTTCCGAGCTAGCGGGGGGACTGATACGCAGTATTTT	CASSQFRASGGTDTQYF
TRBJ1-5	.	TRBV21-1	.	TGTGCCAGCAGCAAAGTAGAGGGACAGGGCAATCAGCCCCAGCATTTT	CASSKVEGQGNQPQHF
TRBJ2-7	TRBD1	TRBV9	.	TGTGCCAGCAGCGTAGGGGACAGGCCCTACGAGCAGTACTTC	CASSVGDRPYEQYF
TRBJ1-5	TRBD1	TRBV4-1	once	TGCGCCAGCAGCCAAGGGACAGGGGTCTTTGGAGTCAATCAGCCCCAGCATTTT	CASSQGTGVFGVNQPQHF
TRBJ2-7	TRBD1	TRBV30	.	TGTGCCTGGAGTGTACTGCACAGGGGGTGGGAGCAGTACTTC	CAWSVLHRGWEQYF
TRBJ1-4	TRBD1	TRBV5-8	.	TGTGCCAGCAGCCCCGGGACAGGGGGCGTTCTTGACGCGGAAAAACTGTTTTTT	CASSPGTGGVLDAEKLFF
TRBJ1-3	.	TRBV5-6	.	TGTGCCAGCAGCCAAATCTCTGGAAACACCATATATTTT	CASSQISGNTIYF
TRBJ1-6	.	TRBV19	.	TGTGCCAGTAGTCCCTCCGGGAATTCACCCCTCCACTTT	CASSPSGNSPLHF
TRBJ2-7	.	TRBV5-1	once	TGCGCCAGCAGCTTGGCCGGGTCTAACTCCTACGAGCAGTACTTC	CASSLAGSNSYEQYF
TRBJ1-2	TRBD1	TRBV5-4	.	TGTGCCAGCAGCGGGGGGACAGATCGGTCCTTCTATGGCTACACCTTC	CASSGGTDRSFYGYTF
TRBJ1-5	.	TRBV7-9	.	TGTGCCAGCAGCTTAGGGTCAGGGATTGGCAATCAGCCCCAGCATTTT	CASSLGSGIGNQPQHF
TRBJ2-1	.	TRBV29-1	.	TGCAGCGTAGTAGGGAGCAGACCCTACAATGAGCAGTTCTTC	CSVVGSRPYNEQFF
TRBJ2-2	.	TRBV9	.	TGTGCCAGCAGCGTTGGGGGGGGCCACACCGGGGAGCTGTTTTTT	CASSVGGGHTGELFF
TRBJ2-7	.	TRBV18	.	TGTGCCAGCTCACCAATCCAGGGTCCCGACGAGCAGTACTTC	CASSPIQGPDEQYF
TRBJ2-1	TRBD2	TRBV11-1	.	TGTGCCAGCAGCTTATCTGGGGAGGGCTACAATGAGCAGTTCTTC	CASSLSGEGYNEQFF
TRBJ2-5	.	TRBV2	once	TGTGCCAGCAGTGAAAGGAGATCTGGGGAGACCCAGTACTTC	CASSERRSGETQYF
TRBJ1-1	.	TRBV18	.	TGTGCCAGCTCACCCCCGGCGGGGGGCACTGAAGCTTTCTTT	CASSPPAGGTEAFF
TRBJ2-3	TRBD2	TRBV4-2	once	TGTGCCAGCAGCCGGACTAGCGGGGACGCAGATACGCAGTATTTT	CASSRTSGDADTQYF
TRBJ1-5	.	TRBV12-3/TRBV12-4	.	TGTGCCATCGAGTACAATCAGCCCCAGCATTTT	CAIEYNQPQHF
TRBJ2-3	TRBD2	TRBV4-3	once	TGCGCCAGCAGCCAAGATCGTTCGACTAGCGGGGATTTCACAGATACGCAGTATTTT	CASSQDRSTSGDFTDTQYF
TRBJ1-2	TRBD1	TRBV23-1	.	TGCGCCAGCAGTCATGCCCTTGGACAGGGGAACTATGGCTACACCTTC	CASSHALGQGNYGYTF
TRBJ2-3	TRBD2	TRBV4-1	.	TGCGCCAGCAGCCAAGAACATATCGGGACTAGGGTTCGTGGATATACGCAGTATTTT	CASSQEHIGTRVRGYTQYF
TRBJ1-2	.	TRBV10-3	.	TGTGCCATCGCCGGCAGGAACTATGGCTACACCTTC	CAIAGRNYGYTF
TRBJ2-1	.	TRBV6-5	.	TGTGCCAGCAGCCGCGGGGTAGCGTACAATGAGCAGTTCTTC	CASSRGVAYNEQFF
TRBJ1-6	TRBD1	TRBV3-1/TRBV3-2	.	TGTGCCAGCAGCCAAGATCTGGGACAGCTGAATTCACCCCTCCACTTT	CASSQDLGQLNSPLHF
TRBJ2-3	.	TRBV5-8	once	TGTGCCAGCCCCGCGCCAGGGGCAAAAACGAGGACAGATACGCAGTATTTT	CASPAPGAKTRTDTQYF
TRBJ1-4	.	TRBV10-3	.	TGTGCCATCAGTGATGGGGAGGGGTACGAAAAACTGTTTTTT	CAISDGEGYEKLFF
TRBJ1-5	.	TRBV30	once	TGTGCCTGGAGTGGAGGAGGGGATCAGCCCCAGCATTTT	CAWSGGGDQPQHF
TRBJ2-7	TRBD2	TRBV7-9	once	TGTGCCAGCAGGATTCTAGCGGGGGGCCGCTCGGACGAGCAGTACTTC	CASRILAGGRSDEQYF
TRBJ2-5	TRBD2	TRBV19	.	TGTGCCAGTAGTATTCGGGTATTAGCGGGGGGTCCTGTGTCCCCCGGAGGGGAGACCCAGTACTTC	CASSIRVLAGGPVSPGGETQYF
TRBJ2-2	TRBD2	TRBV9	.	TGTGCCAGCAGCGTAGGAACCAGCGGGGGGGCCCCCGGGGAGCTGTTTTTT	CASSVGTSGGAPGELFF
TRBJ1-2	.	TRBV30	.	TGTGCCTGGAGACTAGGTACTAACTATGGCTACACCTTC	CAWRLGTNYGYTF
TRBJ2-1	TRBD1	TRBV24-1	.	TGTGCCACCAGTGACGCTAAGCCGACAGGGGAAACGAATGAGCAGTTCTTC	CATSDAKPTGETNEQFF
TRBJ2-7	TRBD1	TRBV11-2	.	TGTGCCAGCAGCTCACAGGGGTACGAGCAGTACTTC	CASSSQGYEQYF
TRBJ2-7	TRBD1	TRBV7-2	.	TGTGCCAGCAGCTTAGACAGGGGACCCTACGAGCAGTACTTC	CASSLDRGPYEQYF
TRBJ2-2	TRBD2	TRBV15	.	TGTGCCACCAGCAGAGTCCCCCTAGCGGGGTCACCCGGGGAGCTGTTTTTT	CATSRVPLAGSPGELFF